This entry is about one T cell receptor (beta chain). Its antigen is undetermined. The CDR3 is made up of 15 amino acids. The junction had 4 bases not matched to a gene; V was cut back by 1 base and J by 7 bases. The V gene's germline CDR1 is SGHDN and CDR2 FVKESK. The entry originates in a study of somatic mutations in cytotoxic T cells in rheumatoid arthritis. The study's findings and limits: Antigens bound by the expanded CD8+ clones were not identified.

Purity of the CD4+ and CD8+ cells, isolated by positive magnetic bead selection, was checked by flow cytometry. Using immunoSEQ multiplex PCR, the repertoire was profiled, and TCRdb retains in-frame clones only, with some absent. The sample contains 20,000 or so clones, around 81% of which appear only once. The V gene is TRBV14, the J gene TRBJ2-4, with 10 nucleotides matching TRBD1. This receptor was identified in a man aged 18 to 30 with rheumatoid arthritis. The sample was CD8+ T cells sorted from blood. CDR3 region: CASSQVGTGANIQYF. CDR3 sequence (DNA): TGTGCCAGCAGCCAAGTAGGGACAGGGGCGAACATTCAGTACTTC.